This TCR beta chain was profiled in a study of regulatory T cells in long-lasting Graves disease (dated by TCRdb to about 2021). With regard to the full study: To count as having persistent Graves' disease, a patient had to have received antithyroid drug treatment for over 5 years with TSH receptor autoantibodies remaining persistently positive. Peripheral blood TCR sequencing and RNA sequencing compared persistent Graves' disease patients with newly diagnosed Graves' disease patients. The study took place in China and was registered as a clinical trial. A total of about 35 samples underwent TCR sequencing, from about 13 patients with persistent Graves' disease and roughly 20 patients with newly diagnosed Graves' disease. Antithyroid drugs had been taken for 8.5 to 12 years on average by persistent Graves' disease patients in the clinical cohort. Broader findings and caveats from the paper: More public clonotypes were shared among persistent patients (roughly 2,900) than among newly diagnosed patients (approximately 1,000). Peripheral blood alone was examined, since thyroid tissue, which constituted the primary lesion, could not be accessed. Persistent disease showed preferential use of TRBV28, TRBJ1-2 and TRBJ2-5, whereas newly diagnosed disease favored TRBV20-1 and TRBJ2-1. Persistent Graves' disease patients showed lower TCR Shannon entropy and fewer highly expanded clones than newly diagnosed patients, suggesting clonal expansion. The authors acknowledged the small sample size as a limitation that may reduce accuracy. Sequencing and analysis were limited to the TCR beta chain.

The library relied on multiplex PCR. Sequenced on an Illumina HiSeq 4000. TCR beta libraries were built with iRepertoire HTBI primers and Arm-PCR amplification of CDR3 regions. Gel purification was performed on PCR products prior to sequencing. On the study's bioinformatics: A total of under 80 TRBV and 14 TRBJ segments were identified across samples and were used for gene usage analysis of CDR3 amino acid clonotypes. COPE and FqMerger were used to merge filtered high-quality paired reads into contigs. BLAST was used to align contigs to the IMGT TRBV, TRBD and TRBJ reference genes, and CDR3 was defined following IMGT. Any clonotype with a frequency above 0.1% was counted as a highly expanded clone. Shannon entropy served as the measure of repertoire diversity, while the Gini coefficient captured V-J evenness. Public clonotypes were defined as clonotypes shared by more than one individual. Clones were called with MiXCR by TCRdb after fastp trimmed the public reads at Q25, and only in-frame beta chains were retained. CDR3 protein sequences are deduplicated, and each keeps its most common genes and DNA. None of the V and J calls come from the authors' own analysis; TCRdb made them. Within this sample are approximately 690,000 distinct CDR3 sequences, with around 30% of them counted one time only. The top ten constitute around 40% of the sample.

The intended sense of this specimen's time point label: persistent/refractory GD, antithyroid drugs over 5 years with positive TRAb. RNA was extracted from PBMCs in TRIzol for both TCR sequencing and RNA sequencing. The diagnosis of Graves' disease followed American Thyroid Association guidelines. Patients for the study were recruited at an endocrinology department in Xi'an, China. Each patient gave roughly 8.4 milliliters of peripheral blood, collected in an EDTA anticoagulant tube. Ficoll Paque Plus density gradient separation was used to isolate PBMCs, and no further T cell sorting was done. An Agilent 2100 Bioanalyzer and agarose gel were used to check RNA quality, while a NanoDrop 2000 measured RNA concentration. From the cysteine through the phenylalanine, the CDR3 covers 13 amino acids. The read is trimmed to its CDR3 DNA, 39 bases read in frame from base 1. The junction shows trimming of 1 base on V and 2 bases on J, plus 6 bases between the germline ends. CDR1 DFQATT and CDR2 SNEGSKA are derived from the germline V gene (reference sequence).

This clonotype came up a few times. No antigen is known for it. No per-base quality is available; no much larger clone lies one base away. Sample: peripheral blood mononuclear cells (PBMCs), taken when the disease was refractory, from a patient treated with antithyroid drugs. The source is a female donor with Graves disease. The rearrangement joined TRBV20-1 to TRBJ2-4, with TRBD2 perhaps the D gene, on 5 matching bases. The sequence in DNA is TGCAGTGCTAGAGGACTAACCAAAAACATTCAGTACTTC. The resulting protein is CSARGLTKNIQYF.